These T cell receptor beta chains were read from a single sample in a study of vaccination effects on CD4 cells after COVID-19. These receptors lack a known antigen. The method was immunoSEQ multiplex PCR; TCRdb's version includes in-frame clones alone and lacks a portion of them. The sample has about 24,000 clones, about 70% seen once. The specimen was CD4+ T cells from PBMCs cultured with SARS-CoV-2 spike peptides, collected after COVID-19 vaccination. These receptors were taken from a human donor who received a COVID-19 vaccine. Each CDR3 is given with its conserved first and last residue. The order of the fields is D gene, J gene, clone size, CDR3 length, V gene, CDR3 DNA, CDR3 protein. D genes are given only for firm matches. For some rows the clone size is stated as once, few or many, or as a class when expanded; others skip it.

.	TRBJ1-5	few	17	TRBV6-2/TRBV6-3	TGTGCCAGCAGCCCTTGGGACCGGGACACAAGCAATCAGCCCCAGCATTTT	CASSPWDRDTSNQPQHF
TRBD2	TRBJ2-1	.	17	TRBV24-1	TGTGCCACCAGTGACTTAACGCGGGGGGGATTCCCCAATGAGCAGTTCTTC	CATSDLTRGGFPNEQFF
TRBD2	TRBJ2-7	few	16	TRBV5-1	TGCGCCAGCAGCCTGGTGGGGGGGTCTCTTCCCTACGAGCAGTACTTC	CASSLVGGSLPYEQYF
TRBD2	TRBJ2-1	.	17	TRBV11-2	TGTGCCAGCAGCTTAGGCACTAGCGGGATCACCTACAATGAGCAGTTCTTC	CASSLGTSGITYNEQFF
.	TRBJ2-1	.	17	TRBV3-1/TRBV3-2	TGTGCCAGCAGCCAAGGTGGGGCAGGGACTGGGGGTCACGGGCAGTTCTTC	CASSQGGAGTGGHGQFF
.	TRBJ1-3	few	16	TRBV7-7	TGTGCCAGCAGCTTAGGGGCGCTTGGGTCTGGAAACACCATATATTTT	CASSLGALGSGNTIYF
TRBD1	TRBJ2-7	.	15	TRBV6-6	TGTGCCAGCAGTTATCTTACAGGGGTACCCTCCGAGCAGTACTTC	CASSYLTGVPSEQYF
.	TRBJ1-1	.	13	TRBV5-1	TGCGCCAGCAGCTTGATGGAGAACACTGAAGCTTTCTTT	CASSLMENTEAFF
.	TRBJ2-2	.	14	TRBV29-1	TGCAGCGGGATAAGGGGGATTCGCTCCGGGGAGCTGTTTTTT	CSGIRGIRSGELFF
.	TRBJ2-7	.	14	TRBV5-4	TGTGCCAGCAGCTGGCGCCCCCGAAGCTACGAGCAGTACTTC	CASSWRPRSYEQYF
.	TRBJ1-6	once	18	TRBV6-2/TRBV6-3	TGTGCCAGCAGTTACTCGGAGGGTGACAACCTTTATAATTCACCCCTCCACTTT	CASSYSEGDNLYNSPLHF
TRBD1	TRBJ2-5	.	14	TRBV9	TGTGCCAGCAGCGTTCGACAGGGGCGAGAGACCCAGTACTTC	CASSVRQGRETQYF
TRBD1	TRBJ2-1	.	20	TRBV4-1	TGCGCCAGCAGCCCCGGGACAGGGAAGGTAAGGATGAGCTCCTACAATGAGCAGTTCTTC	CASSPGTGKVRMSSYNEQFF
.	TRBJ1-3	.	16	TRBV6-5	TGTGCCAGCAGTTACTCTGGGGGCATCTCTGGAAACACCATATATTTT	CASSYSGGISGNTIYF
TRBD1	TRBJ1-2	.	14	TRBV6-5	TGTGCCAGCATGTCGACAGGGGGGTTGTATGGCTACACCTTC	CASMSTGGLYGYTF
.	TRBJ2-4	once	12	TRBV12-3/TRBV12-4	TGTGCCAGCAGGACAAGTGGAAACATTCAGTACTTC	CASRTSGNIQYF
TRBD1	TRBJ2-5	.	18	TRBV3-1/TRBV3-2	TGTGCCAGCAGCCAAGATTTTCGGATGGGACAGTCTAAAGAGACCCAGTACTTC	CASSQDFRMGQSKETQYF